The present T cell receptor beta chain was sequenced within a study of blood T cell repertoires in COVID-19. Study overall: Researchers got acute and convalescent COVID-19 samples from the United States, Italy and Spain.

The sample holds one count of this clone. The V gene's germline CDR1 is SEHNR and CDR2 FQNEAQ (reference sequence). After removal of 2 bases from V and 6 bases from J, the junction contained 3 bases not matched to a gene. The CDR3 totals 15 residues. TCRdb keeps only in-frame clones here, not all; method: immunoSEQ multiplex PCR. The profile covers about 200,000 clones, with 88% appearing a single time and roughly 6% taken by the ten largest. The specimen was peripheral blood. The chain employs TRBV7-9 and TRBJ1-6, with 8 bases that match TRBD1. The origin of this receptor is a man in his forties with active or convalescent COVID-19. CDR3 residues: CASSLSTGVNSPLHF. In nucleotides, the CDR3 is TGTGCCAGCAGCTTATCGACAGGGGTTAATTCACCCCTCCACTTT.